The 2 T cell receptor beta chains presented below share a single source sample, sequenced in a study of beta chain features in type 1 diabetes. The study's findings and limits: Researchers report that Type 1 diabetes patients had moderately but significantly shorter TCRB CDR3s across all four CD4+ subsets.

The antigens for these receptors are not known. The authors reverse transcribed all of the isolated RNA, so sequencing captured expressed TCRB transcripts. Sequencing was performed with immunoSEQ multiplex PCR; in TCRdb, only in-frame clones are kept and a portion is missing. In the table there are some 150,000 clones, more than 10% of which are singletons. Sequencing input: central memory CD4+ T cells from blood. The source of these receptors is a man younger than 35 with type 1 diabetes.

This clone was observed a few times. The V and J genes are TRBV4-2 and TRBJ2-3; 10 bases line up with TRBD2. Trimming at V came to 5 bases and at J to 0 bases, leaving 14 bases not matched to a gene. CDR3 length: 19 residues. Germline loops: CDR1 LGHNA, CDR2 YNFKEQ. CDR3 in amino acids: CASSKGVGAGGQSTDTQYF. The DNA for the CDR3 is TGTGCCAGCAGCAAAGGGGTCGGAGCGGGGGGGCAGAGCACAGATACGCAGTATTTT.

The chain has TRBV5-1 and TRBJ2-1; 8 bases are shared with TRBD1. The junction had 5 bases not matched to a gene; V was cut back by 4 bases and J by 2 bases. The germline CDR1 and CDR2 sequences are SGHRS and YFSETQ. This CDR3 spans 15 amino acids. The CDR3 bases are TGCGCCAGCAGCGCGGACAGGGCGGCCTACAATGAGCAGTTCTTC. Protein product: CASSADRAAYNEQFF. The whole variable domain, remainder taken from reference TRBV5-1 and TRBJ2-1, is KAGVTQTPRYLIKTRGQQVTLSCSPISGHRSVSWYQQTPGQGLQFLFEYFSETQRNKGNFPGRFSGRQFSNSRSEMNVSTLELGDSALYLCASSADRAAYNEQFFGPGTRLTVL.